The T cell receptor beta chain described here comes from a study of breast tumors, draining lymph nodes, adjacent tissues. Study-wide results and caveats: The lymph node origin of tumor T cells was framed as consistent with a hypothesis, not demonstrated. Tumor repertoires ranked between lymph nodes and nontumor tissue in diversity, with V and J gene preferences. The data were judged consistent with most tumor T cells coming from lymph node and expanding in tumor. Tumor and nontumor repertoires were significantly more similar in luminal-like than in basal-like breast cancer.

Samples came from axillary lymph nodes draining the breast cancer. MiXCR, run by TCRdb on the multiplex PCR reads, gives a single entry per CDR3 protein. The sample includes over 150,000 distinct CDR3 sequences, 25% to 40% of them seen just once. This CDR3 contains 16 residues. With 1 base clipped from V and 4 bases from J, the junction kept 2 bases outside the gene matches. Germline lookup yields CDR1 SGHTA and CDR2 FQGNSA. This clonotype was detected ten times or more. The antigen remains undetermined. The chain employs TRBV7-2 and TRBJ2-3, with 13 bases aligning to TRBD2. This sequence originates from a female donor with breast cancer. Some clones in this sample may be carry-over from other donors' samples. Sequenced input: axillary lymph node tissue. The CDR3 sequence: CASSLELAGGPDTQYF. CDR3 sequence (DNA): TGTGCCAGCAGCTTAGAACTAGCGGGGGGGCCAGATACGCAGTATTTT.